This entry concerns a single T cell receptor (beta chain). Antigen: not known. This may come from a read error, since a much larger clone is one base off. Trimming at V came to 4 bases and at J to 11 bases, leaving 7 bases not matched to a gene. Germline CDR1 reads LGHDT; CDR2 reads YNNKEL (reference sequence). The CDR3 has 14 amino acids. The data stem from a study of breast tumors, draining lymph nodes, adjacent tissues. Study results and caveats: Tumor TCR diversity was below lymph nodes but above nontumor tissue.

TCRdb analysed the multiplex PCR reads with MiXCR anew, one entry per CDR3 protein. Of about 180,000 distinct CDR3 sequences listed, about 33% are singletons. The lymph nodes were axillary draining lymph nodes from breast cancer patients. The clonotype was recovered from a female donor with breast cancer. Some clones in this sample may be carry-over from other donors' samples. Sequences were obtained from axillary lymph node tissue. The chain employs TRBV3-1 and TRBJ1-6, with 8 bases fitting TRBD1. The CDR3 DNA sequence: TGTGCCAGCAGCCGCACAGGGGGAGGTCCACCCCTCCACTTT. It specifies CASSRTGGGPPLHF.